Listed here is a single TCR beta chain. This CDR3 is 14 amino acids long. Looked up from germline, CDR1 is MNHEY and CDR2 is SMNVEV (reference sequence). V lost 5 bases and J lost 7, with 17 bases in between. In the original analysis: Amplification of reference gene primers was used by the study to estimate nucleated cell counts. Using immunoSEQ multiplex PCR, the repertoire was profiled, and TCRdb retains in-frame clones only, with some absent. V, J and clone size reflect that table, while D and trimming were determined from the DNA. Of more than 300,000 clones detected, roughly 86% appear once; the ten largest clones hold roughly a tenth. This specimen belongs to a study of blood T cell repertoires in COVID-19. Across the study: Whether acute or convalescent, the COVID-19 samples came from the United States, Italy and Spain.

Two negative PCRs, clearance, or symptom resolution had been documented for recovered Cohort 3 donors. The receptor was derived from a woman younger than 45 who had recovered from COVID-19. Sequences were obtained from PBMCs or T cells enriched from blood (not recorded which). This chain uses TRBV27 with TRBJ1-2, with a weak D call TRBD1 (5 bases). The CDR3 DNA reads TGTGCCAGCAGTAATCCAGGGTCGCGTAGTGGCTACACCTTC. Its translation is CASSNPGSRSGYTF.